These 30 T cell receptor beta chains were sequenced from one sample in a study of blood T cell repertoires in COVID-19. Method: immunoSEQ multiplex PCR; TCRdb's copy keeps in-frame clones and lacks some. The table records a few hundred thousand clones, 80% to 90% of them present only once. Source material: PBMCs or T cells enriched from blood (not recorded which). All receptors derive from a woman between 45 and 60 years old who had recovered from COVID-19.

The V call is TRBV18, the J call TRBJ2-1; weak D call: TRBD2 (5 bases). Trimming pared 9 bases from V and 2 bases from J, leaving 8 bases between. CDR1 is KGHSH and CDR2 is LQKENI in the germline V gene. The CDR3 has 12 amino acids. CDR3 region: CASAGPYNEQFF. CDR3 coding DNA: TGTGCCAGTGCGGGCCCCTACAATGAGCAGTTCTTC.

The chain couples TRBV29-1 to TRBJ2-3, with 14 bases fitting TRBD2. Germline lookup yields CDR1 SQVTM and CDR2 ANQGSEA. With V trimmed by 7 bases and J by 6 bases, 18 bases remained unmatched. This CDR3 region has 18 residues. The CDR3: CSGYGLAGGRGHVDTQYF. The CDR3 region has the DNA TGCAGCGGATACGGACTAGCGGGAGGTAGGGGTCATGTTGATACGCAGTATTTT.

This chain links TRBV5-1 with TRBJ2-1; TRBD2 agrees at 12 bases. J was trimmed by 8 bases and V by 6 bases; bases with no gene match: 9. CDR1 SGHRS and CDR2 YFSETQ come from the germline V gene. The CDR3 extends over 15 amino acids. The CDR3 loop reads CASTGTSGFFDEQFF. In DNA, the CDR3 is TGCGCCAGCACCGGGACTAGCGGGTTTTTTGATGAGCAGTTCTTC.

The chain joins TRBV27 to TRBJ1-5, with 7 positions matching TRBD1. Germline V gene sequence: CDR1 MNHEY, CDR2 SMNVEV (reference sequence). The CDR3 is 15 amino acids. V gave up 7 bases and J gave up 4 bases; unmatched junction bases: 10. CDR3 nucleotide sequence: TGTGCCAGCACACTACAGGGGAATGGGAATCAGCCCCAGCATTTT. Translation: CASTLQGNGNQPQHF.

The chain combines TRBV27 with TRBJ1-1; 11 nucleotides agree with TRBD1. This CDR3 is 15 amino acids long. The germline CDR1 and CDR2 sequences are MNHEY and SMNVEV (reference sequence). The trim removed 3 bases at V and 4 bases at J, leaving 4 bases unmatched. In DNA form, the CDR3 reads TGTGCCAGCAGTTTCCTAGGGACAGGGGGCACTGAAGCTTTCTTT. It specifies CASSFLGTGGTEAFF.

The CDR3 region is CASSHVGGRGLYEQYF. The CDR3 DNA sequence: TGCGCCAGCAGCCACGTGGGAGGTAGGGGGCTATACGAGCAGTACTTC. The chain employs TRBV4-1 and TRBJ2-7, with D tentatively TRBD1 (7 bases). Germline V lookup: CDR1 MGHRA, CDR2 YSYEKL. The CDR3 is 16 amino acids. Trimming took off 3 bases at V and 4 bases at J, with 19 bases between the two ends.

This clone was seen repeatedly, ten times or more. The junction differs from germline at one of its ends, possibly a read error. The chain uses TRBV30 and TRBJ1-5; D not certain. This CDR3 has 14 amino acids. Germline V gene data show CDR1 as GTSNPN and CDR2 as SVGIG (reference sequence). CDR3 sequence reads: CAWSSAAVYHPQHF. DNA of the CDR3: TGTGCCTGGAGTAGCGCGGCAGTTTATCATCCCCAGCATTTT.

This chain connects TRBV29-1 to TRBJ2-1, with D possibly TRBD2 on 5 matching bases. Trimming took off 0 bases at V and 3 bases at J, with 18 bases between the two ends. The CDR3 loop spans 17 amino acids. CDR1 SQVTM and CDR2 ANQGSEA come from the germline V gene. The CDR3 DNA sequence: TGCAGCGTTGAAGATGTGGTTGGCGGGCACCTCTACAATGAGCAGTTCTTC. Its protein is CSVEDVVGGHLYNEQFF.

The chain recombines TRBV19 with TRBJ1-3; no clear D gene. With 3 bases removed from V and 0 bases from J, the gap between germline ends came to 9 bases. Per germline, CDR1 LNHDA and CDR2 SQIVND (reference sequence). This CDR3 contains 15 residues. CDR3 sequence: CASSMRITSGNTIYF. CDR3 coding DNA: TGTGCCAGTAGTATGAGGATCACCTCTGGAAACACCATATATTTT. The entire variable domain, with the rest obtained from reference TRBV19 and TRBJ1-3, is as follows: DGGITQSPKYLFRKEGQNVTLSCEQNLNHDAMYWYRQDPGQGLRLIYYSQIVNDFQKGDIAEGYSVSREKKESFPLTVTSAQKNPTAFYLCASSMRITSGNTIYFGEGSWLTVV.

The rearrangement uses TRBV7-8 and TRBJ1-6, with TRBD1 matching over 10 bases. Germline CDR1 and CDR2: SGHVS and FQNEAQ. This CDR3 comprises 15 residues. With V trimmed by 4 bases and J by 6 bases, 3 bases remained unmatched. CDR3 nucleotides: TGTGCCAGCAGCTCAGACAGGGGGCCTAATTCACCCCTCCACTTT. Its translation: CASSSDRGPNSPLHF.

CDR3 DNA: TGTGCCAGCTCACCTGGTCTAGCGGGTGGGCTTGAGCAGTTCTTC. Translation gives CASSPGLAGGLEQFF. V usage is TRBV18 and J usage is TRBJ2-1, with 8 nucleotides matching TRBD2. The CDR3 totals 15 residues. Germline V gene lookup returns CDR1 KGHSH and CDR2 LQKENI. The J segment lost 9 bases and the V segment lost 3 bases, leaving 10 bases of the junction unmatched.

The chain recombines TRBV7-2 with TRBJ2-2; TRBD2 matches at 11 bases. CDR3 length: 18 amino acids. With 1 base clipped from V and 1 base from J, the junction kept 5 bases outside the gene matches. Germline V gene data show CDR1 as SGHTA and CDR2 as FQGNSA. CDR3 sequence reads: CASSLVVAGGGNTGELFF. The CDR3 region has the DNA TGTGCCAGCAGCTTAGTTGTAGCGGGAGGGGGGAACACCGGGGAGCTGTTTTTT.

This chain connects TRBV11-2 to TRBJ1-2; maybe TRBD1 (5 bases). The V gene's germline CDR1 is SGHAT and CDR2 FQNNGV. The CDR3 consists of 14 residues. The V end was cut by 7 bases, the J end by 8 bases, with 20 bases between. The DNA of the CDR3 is TGTGCCAGCACCCCCCTCGGCGGGGGTTGGGGCTACACCTTC. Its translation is CASTPLGGGWGYTF.

The CDR3 sequence is CASSLAGGTGELFF. The CDR3 DNA follows: TGCGCCAGCAGCTTGGCAGGGGGCACCGGGGAGCTGTTTTTT. The rearrangement joins TRBV5-1 to TRBJ2-2; 7 positions match TRBD1. Germline V lookup: CDR1 SGHRS, CDR2 YFSETQ. The ends lost 0 bases at V and 4 bases at J; junction bases unmatched: 0. The length of the CDR3 is 14 residues.

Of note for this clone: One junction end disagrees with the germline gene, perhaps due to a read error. The CDR3 DNA sequence: TGTGCCAGCCCACCAGCTAGCGGGAGATACAATGAGCAGTTCTTC. Translating gives CASPPASGRYNEQFF. This chain connects TRBV18 to TRBJ2-1; 10 bases are a match to TRBD2. In germline, CDR1 is KGHSH, CDR2 LQKENI. The CDR3 contains 15 residues.

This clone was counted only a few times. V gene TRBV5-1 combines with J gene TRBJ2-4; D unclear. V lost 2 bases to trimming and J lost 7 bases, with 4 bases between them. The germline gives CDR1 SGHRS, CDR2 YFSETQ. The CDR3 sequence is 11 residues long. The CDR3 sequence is CASSFQNIQYF. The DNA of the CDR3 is TGCGCCAGCAGCTTCCAGAACATTCAGTACTTC.

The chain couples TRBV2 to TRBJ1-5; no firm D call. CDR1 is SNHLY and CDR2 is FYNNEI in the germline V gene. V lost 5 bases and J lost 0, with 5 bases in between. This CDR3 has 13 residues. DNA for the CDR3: TGTGCCAGCAGTTCAGATAGCAATCAGCCCCAGCATTTT. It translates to CASSSDSNQPQHF.

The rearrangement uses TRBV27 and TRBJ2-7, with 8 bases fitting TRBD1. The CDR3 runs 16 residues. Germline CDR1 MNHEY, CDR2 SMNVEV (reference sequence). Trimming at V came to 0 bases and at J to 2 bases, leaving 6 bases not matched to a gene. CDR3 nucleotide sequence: TGTGCCAGCAGTTTATCCGCCGGGACAGGACCCTACGAGCAGTACTTC. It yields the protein CASSLSAGTGPYEQYF.

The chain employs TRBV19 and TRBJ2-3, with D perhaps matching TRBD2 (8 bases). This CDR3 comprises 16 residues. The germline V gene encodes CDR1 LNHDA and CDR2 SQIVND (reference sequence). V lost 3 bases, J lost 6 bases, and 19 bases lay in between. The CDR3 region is CASSMEGAGGMDTQYF. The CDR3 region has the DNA TGTGCCAGTAGTATGGAGGGGGCGGGAGGTATGGATACGCAGTATTTT.

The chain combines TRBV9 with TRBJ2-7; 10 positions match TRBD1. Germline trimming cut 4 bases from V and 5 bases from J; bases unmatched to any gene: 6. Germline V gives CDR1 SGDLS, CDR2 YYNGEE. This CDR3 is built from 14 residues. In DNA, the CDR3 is TGTGCCAGCAGCCAAGACAGGGGGCCAAACGAGCAGTACTTC. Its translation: CASSQDRGPNEQYF.

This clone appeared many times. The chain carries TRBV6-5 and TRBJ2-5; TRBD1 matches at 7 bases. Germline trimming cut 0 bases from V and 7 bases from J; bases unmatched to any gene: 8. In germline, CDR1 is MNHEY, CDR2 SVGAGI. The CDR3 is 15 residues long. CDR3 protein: CASSYSPGGLGTQYF. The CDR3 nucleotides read TGTGCCAGCAGTTACTCTCCAGGGGGATTAGGGACCCAGTACTTC.

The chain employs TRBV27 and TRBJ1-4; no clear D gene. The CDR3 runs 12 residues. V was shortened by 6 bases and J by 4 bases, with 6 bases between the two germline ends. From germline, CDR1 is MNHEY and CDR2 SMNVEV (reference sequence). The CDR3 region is CASSPNNEKLFF. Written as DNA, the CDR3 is TGTGCCAGCAGCCCAAATAATGAAAAACTGTTTTTT.

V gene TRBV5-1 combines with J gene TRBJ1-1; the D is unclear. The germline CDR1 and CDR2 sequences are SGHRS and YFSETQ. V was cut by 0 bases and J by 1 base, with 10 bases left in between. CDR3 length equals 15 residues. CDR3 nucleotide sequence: TGCGCCAGCAGCTTGGCCGAGGGATGGAACACTGAAGCTTTCTTT. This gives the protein CASSLAEGWNTEAFF.

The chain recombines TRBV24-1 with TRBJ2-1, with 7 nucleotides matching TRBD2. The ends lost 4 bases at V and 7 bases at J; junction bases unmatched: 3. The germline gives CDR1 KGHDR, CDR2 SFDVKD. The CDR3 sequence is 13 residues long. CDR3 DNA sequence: TGTGCCACCAGTGACCTGGGGGGGAATGAGCAGTTCTTC. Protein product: CATSDLGGNEQFF.

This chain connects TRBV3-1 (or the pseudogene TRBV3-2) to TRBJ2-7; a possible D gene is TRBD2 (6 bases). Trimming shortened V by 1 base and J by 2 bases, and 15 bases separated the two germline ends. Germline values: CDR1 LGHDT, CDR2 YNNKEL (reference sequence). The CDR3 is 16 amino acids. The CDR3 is CASSQVPGSPTYEQYF. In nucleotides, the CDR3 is TGTGCCAGCAGCCAAGTACCCGGGAGTCCCACCTACGAGCAGTACTTC.

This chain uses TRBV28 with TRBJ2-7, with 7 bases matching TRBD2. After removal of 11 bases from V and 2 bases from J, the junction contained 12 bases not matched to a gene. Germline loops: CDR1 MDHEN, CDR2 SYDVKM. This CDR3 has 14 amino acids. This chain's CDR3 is CASTGGTFPYEQYF. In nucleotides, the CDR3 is TGTGCCTCGACCGGGGGGACGTTTCCCTACGAGCAGTACTTC.

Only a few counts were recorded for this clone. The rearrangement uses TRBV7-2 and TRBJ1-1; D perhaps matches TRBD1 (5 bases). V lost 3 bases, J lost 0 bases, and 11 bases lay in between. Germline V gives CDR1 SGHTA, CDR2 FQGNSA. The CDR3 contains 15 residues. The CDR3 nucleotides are TGTGCCAGCAGCTTGGCGGCAGGGCTGAACACTGAAGCTTTCTTT. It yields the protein CASSLAAGLNTEAFF.

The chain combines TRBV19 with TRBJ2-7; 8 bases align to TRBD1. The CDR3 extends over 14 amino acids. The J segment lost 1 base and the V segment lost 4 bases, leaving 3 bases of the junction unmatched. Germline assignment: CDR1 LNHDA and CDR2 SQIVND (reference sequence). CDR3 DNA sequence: TGTGCCAGTAGTAGCCGGGACAGGTCCTACGAGCAGTACTTC. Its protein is CASSSRDRSYEQYF.

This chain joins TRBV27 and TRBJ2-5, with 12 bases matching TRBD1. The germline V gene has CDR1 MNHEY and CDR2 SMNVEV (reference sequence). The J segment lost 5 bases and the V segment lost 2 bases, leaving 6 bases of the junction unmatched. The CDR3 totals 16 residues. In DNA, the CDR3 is TGTGCCAGCAGTTTACGAGGGACAGGGGGCTTGGAGACCCAGTACTTC. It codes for CASSLRGTGGLETQYF.

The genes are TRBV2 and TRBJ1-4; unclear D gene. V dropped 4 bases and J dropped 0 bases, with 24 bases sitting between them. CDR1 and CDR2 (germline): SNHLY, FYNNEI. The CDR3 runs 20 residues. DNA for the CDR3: TGTGCCAGCAGTGTAGCTGTCGCGGCGGCGCACCTTGCAACTAATGAAAAACTGTTTTTT. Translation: CASSVAVAAAHLATNEKLFF.